The rows below give T cell receptor beta chains drawn from one sample of a study of sequential checkpoint blockade in melanoma. TCRdb's copy holds only in-frame clones and misses some; the assay was immunoSEQ multiplex PCR. This sample yields approximately 10,000 clones, of which around 83% are seen a single time; about 47% belongs to the top ten. This sample comprised CD8+ T cells sorted from blood (inferred from file names), obtained from a patient given nivolumab and ipilimumab in sequence. These receptors came from a human donor with melanoma. CDR3s include the opening cysteine and the closing phenylalanine or tryptophan. Fields, in order: clone size, D gene, J gene, V gene, CDR3 protein, CDR3 DNA. The D gene is left open where the match is weak. Not every row has a clone size; where given, it reads once, few, many or a size class.

. | TRBD2 | TRBJ2-3 | TRBV27 | CASMSSGGGQYF | TGTGCCAGCATGTCTAGCGGGGGGGGGCAGTATTTT
. | . | TRBJ1-2 | TRBV6-1 | CASSETMSGYGYTF | TGTGCCAGCAGTGAAACGATGTCAGGCTATGGCTACACCTTC
. | TRBD1 | TRBJ2-2 | TRBV5-5 | CASSHKTTGLAGELFF | TGTGCCAGCAGCCACAAGACGACAGGGTTGGCCGGGGAGCTGTTTTTT
medium-sized | . | TRBJ1-2 | TRBV7-9 | CASSLVGGAGDGYTF | TGTGCCAGCAGCTTAGTCGGGGGGGCTGGAGATGGCTACACCTTC
. | . | TRBJ1-3 | TRBV21-1 | CASSKGSGQGLGNTIYF | TGTGCCAGCAGCAAAGGGTCGGGACAGGGGTTAGGAAACACCATATATTTT
. | . | TRBJ2-7 | TRBV5-4 | CASSLGRLSPNEQYF | TGTGCCAGCAGCTTGGGTCGACTGAGCCCCAACGAGCAGTACTTC
. | TRBD2 | TRBJ2-7 | TRBV7-9 | CASGAGGYEQYF | TGTGCCAGCGGGGCGGGGGGGTACGAGCAGTACTTC
. | . | TRBJ1-2 | TRBV27 | CASSFGGVAGLYGYTF | TGTGCCAGCAGTTTTGGCGGGGTGGCTGGATTATATGGCTACACCTTC
. | TRBD1 | TRBJ1-1 | TRBV5-5 | CASSSTQGRNTEAFF | TGTGCCAGCAGCTCCACACAGGGGAGGAACACTGAAGCTTTCTTT
. | TRBD1 | TRBJ2-2 | TRBV6-5 | CASRDRNTGELFF | TGTGCCAGCCGGGACAGGAACACCGGGGAGCTGTTTTTT
. | . | TRBJ2-3 | TRBV9 | CASSAGRSRTDTQYF | TGTGCCAGCAGCGCCGGAAGGTCTAGGACAGATACGCAGTATTTT
. | TRBD2 | TRBJ2-5 | TRBV14 | CASSQVLAGPETQYF | TGTGCCAGCAGCCAAGTTCTAGCGGGGCCGGAGACCCAGTACTTC
. | . | TRBJ2-3 | TRBV27 | CASSFTPDTQYF | TGTGCCAGCAGTTTTACTCCAGATACGCAGTATTTT
. | TRBD1 | TRBJ1-1 | TRBV13 | CASNPSSDRGYTEAFF | TGTGCCAGCAACCCATCATCGGACAGGGGGTACACTGAAGCTTTCTTT
. | TRBD1 | TRBJ2-7 | TRBV4-3 | CASSQEHRGITYEQYF | TGCGCCAGCAGCCAAGAGCACAGGGGGATTACCTACGAGCAGTACTTC
. | . | TRBJ1-1 | TRBV13 | CASSYTGNTEAFF | TGTGCCAGCAGCTACACAGGGAACACTGAAGCTTTCTTT
. | TRBD2 | TRBJ2-2 | TRBV27 | CASSLSMGGTGELFF | TGTGCCAGCAGTTTATCGATGGGGGGGACCGGGGAGCTGTTTTTT
few | . | TRBJ2-7 | TRBV4-2 | CASSHGLGGEQYF | TGTGCCAGCAGCCATGGGCTTGGGGGGGAGCAGTACTTC
once | TRBD1 | TRBJ1-6 | TRBV6-6 | CASRYLGQGNSPLHF | TGTGCCAGCAGATACCTGGGACAGGGAAATTCACCCCTCCACTTT
. | TRBD1 | TRBJ2-7 | TRBV7-2 | CASSARDSSYEQYF | TGTGCCAGCAGCGCCCGGGACAGTTCCTACGAGCAGTACTTC
. | TRBD1 | TRBJ2-7 | TRBV28 | CASRGTETYYEQYF | TGTGCCAGCAGGGGGACAGAAACATACTACGAGCAGTACTTC
. | . | TRBJ1-5 | TRBV12-2 | CASRLALRVCQPQHF | TGTGCAAGTCGCTTAGCGCTGCGGGTTTGTCAGCCCCAGCATTTT
medium-sized | . | TRBJ1-5 | TRBV19 | CASSFSNQPQHF | TGTGCCAGTAGCTTCAGCAATCAGCCCCAGCATTTT
few | . | TRBJ2-2 | TRBV7-9 | CASSPQTGPNTGELFF | TGTGCCAGCAGCCCGCAGACAGGTCCGAACACCGGGGAGCTGTTTTTT
. | . | TRBJ2-1 | TRBV19 | CASSYMGLDHNEQFF | TGTGCCAGTAGTTATATGGGTCTAGATCACAATGAGCAGTTCTTC
. | TRBD1 | TRBJ1-1 | TRBV28 | CASSGQGAFTEAFF | TGTGCCAGCAGTGGACAGGGGGCGTTCACTGAAGCTTTCTTT
. | . | TRBJ2-3 | TRBV18 | CASSPPKGQVPDTQYF | TGTGCCAGCTCACCACCCAAGGGGCAGGTCCCAGATACGCAGTATTTT
. | . | TRBJ1-2 | TRBV6-6 | CASSYVKNYGYTF | TGTGCCAGCAGTTATGTCAAAAACTATGGCTACACCTTC
. | TRBD1 | TRBJ1-5 | TRBV6-4 | CASSGGGTGGQPQHF | TGTGCCAGCAGTGGGGGGGGGACAGGAGGTCAGCCCCAGCATTTT
. | TRBD2 | TRBJ2-7 | TRBV9 | CASSAGGVGEQYF | TGTGCCAGCAGCGCGGGAGGGGTAGGCGAGCAGTACTTC
once | TRBD1 | TRBJ2-1 | TRBV7-2 | CAIQGGTGNEQFF | TGTGCCATCCAAGGTGGGACAGGGAATGAGCAGTTCTTC
. | TRBD2 | TRBJ2-1 | TRBV27 | CASSLKGAGGYNEQFF | TGTGCCAGCAGTTTAAAAGGCGCGGGGGGTTACAATGAGCAGTTCTTC
. | . | TRBJ2-3 | TRBV10-2 | CASSDSRDTQYF | TGCGCCAGCAGTGACAGTCGAGATACGCAGTATTTT
. | . | TRBJ2-1 | TRBV4-3 | CASSQVVGQGEQFF | TGCGCCAGCAGCCAAGTCGTGGGGCAGGGAGAGCAGTTCTTC
. | . | TRBJ1-1 | TRBV7-9 | CASSLARTAGTEAFF | TGTGCCAGCAGTTTGGCCCGCACGGCGGGCACTGAAGCTTTCTTT
. | . | TRBJ1-1 | TRBV4-2 | CAALPLGLGAGTEAFF | TGTGCCGCGCTCCCCCTGGGACTCGGGGCGGGCACTGAAGCTTTCTTT
. | TRBD2 | TRBJ2-3 | TRBV9 | CASSPRLAGGTDTQYF | TGTGCCAGCAGCCCACGACTAGCGGGGGGCACAGATACGCAGTATTTT
. | TRBD1 | TRBJ2-3 | TRBV13 | CASSLLQATGTGSNTQYF | TGTGCCAGCAGCTTACTCCAGGCGACCGGGACAGGGTCGAATACGCAGTATTTT
. | TRBD2 | TRBJ2-4 | TRBV9 | CASSVSGLAENIQYF | TGTGCCAGCAGCGTATCCGGACTAGCGGAAAACATTCAGTACTTC
. | TRBD1 | TRBJ2-5 | TRBV4-1 | CASSQDLQGASQETQYF | TGCGCCAGCAGCCAAGATCTGCAGGGGGCGTCCCAAGAGACCCAGTACTTC
. | TRBD1 | TRBJ1-5 | TRBV19 | CASSTTGGQQPQHF | TGTGCCAGTAGTACAACAGGGGGCCAGCAGCCCCAGCATTTT
. | TRBD2 | TRBJ2-7 | TRBV4-2 | CASSARLAASYEQYF | TGTGCCAGCAGCGCCAGACTAGCGGCCTCCTACGAGCAGTACTTC
. | . | TRBJ1-1 | TRBV2 | CASSGAHRVNTEAFF | TGTGCCAGCAGTGGAGCTCACCGGGTGAACACTGAAGCTTTCTTT
. | TRBD2 | TRBJ2-5 | TRBV27 | CASSFLGTSGGAGETQYF | TGTGCCAGCAGTTTCTTGGGGACTAGCGGGGGGGCCGGAGAGACCCAGTACTTC
. | TRBD2 | TRBJ2-7 | TRBV4-3 | CASSQASGVFYEQYF | TGCGCCAGCAGCCAAGCTAGCGGGGTGTTTTACGAGCAGTACTTC
. | TRBD1 | TRBJ2-7 | TRBV5-4 | CASSLGDRGGYEQYF | TGTGCCAGCAGCTTGGGGGACAGGGGGGGATACGAGCAGTACTTC
few | . | TRBJ2-7 | TRBV19 | CASSMSRSYEQYF | TGTGCCAGTAGTATGAGCAGGTCCTACGAGCAGTACTTC
once | TRBD1 | TRBJ2-1 | TRBV9 | CASSATGTGGNEQFF | TGTGCCAGCAGCGCCACCGGGACAGGGGGCAATGAGCAGTTCTTC
. | TRBD1 | TRBJ2-2 | TRBV5-1 | CASSLVPTGGTGELFF | TGCGCCAGCAGCTTGGTCCCGACAGGGGGCACCGGGGAGCTGTTTTTT
. | . | TRBJ1-4 | TRBV6-5 | CASSYVSGEKLFF | TGTGCCAGCAGTTACGTATCAGGTGAAAAACTGTTTTTT
. | TRBD2 | TRBJ2-3 | TRBV5-4 | CASSPRAGAEVDTQYF | TGTGCCAGCAGCCCAAGAGCGGGGGCCGAAGTGGATACGCAGTATTTT
few | TRBD1 | TRBJ1-1 | TRBV9 | CASSETGGQVGMNTEAFF | TGTGCCAGCAGCGAGACCGGGGGACAGGTTGGGATGAACACTGAAGCTTTCTTT
once | . | TRBJ2-1 | TRBV6-5 | CASSYSTGNEQFF | TGTGCCAGCAGTTACTCGACGGGGAATGAGCAGTTCTTC
. | TRBD1 | TRBJ2-3 | TRBV5-1 | CASSPGEAGGADTQYF | TGCGCCAGCAGCCCGGGGGAGGCAGGGGGCGCAGATACGCAGTATTTT
. | TRBD1 | TRBJ1-4 | TRBV6-5 | CASSPVGTGGEKLFF | TGTGCCAGCAGCCCCGTAGGGACAGGGGGTGAAAAACTGTTTTTT
. | TRBD2 | TRBJ2-3 | TRBV6-5 | CASSLLAGYTDTQYF | TGTGCCAGCAGCCTCCTAGCGGGCTACACAGATACGCAGTATTTT
. | . | TRBJ2-3 | TRBV7-2 | CASSYGTGDTQYF | TGTGCCAGCAGCTACGGGACTGGAGATACGCAGTATTTT